This is a list of T cell receptor beta chains from one sample in a study of CXCR3-negative and CXCR3-positive naive CD8 T cells. TCRdb reprocessed the 5' RACE reads and reports one entry per CDR3 protein, with no DNA. The clone table shows tens of thousands of distinct CDR3 sequences, with the ten largest holding more than 1.3%. Sequencing used naive CXCR3- CD8+ T cells from blood. Receptors were obtained from a human donor in good health. Some clones in this sample may be carry-over from other donors' samples. The CDR3 runs from the conserved cysteine through the conserved F or W.

>TRBJ2-7|TRBV28
CATHSRGGYEQYF
>TRBJ1-5|TRBV7-9
CASSLDNQPQHF
>TRBJ2-3|TRBV29-1
CSVRAGTGTADTQYF
>TRBJ1-6|TRBV7-6
CASSLTPTGDNSPLHF
>TRBJ2-5|TRBV28
CASTVTGGSGETQYF
>TRBJ1-1|TRBV19
CASSIGGSFTEAFF
>TRBJ2-7|TRBV7-9
CASSFGGAEQYF
>TRBJ2-2|TRBV27
CASTRGRGVGELFF
>TRBJ1-2|TRBV29-1
CSVALAGGLGYTF
>TRBJ2-1|TRBV29-1
CSGLTSGGFSYNEQFF
>TRBJ1-5|TRBV7-9
CASSFIGTRRLSYQPQHF
>TRBJ1-1|TRBV7-9
CASSSDTEAFF
>TRBJ2-5|TRBV3-1
CASSQEGGRARETQYF
>TRBJ1-1|TRBV16
CASSQGNQGVMTEAFF
>TRBJ2-7|TRBV5-6
CASSLGLAVSMTYEQYF
>TRBJ1-1|TRBV12-3/TRBV12-4
CASKLNWNTEAFF
>TRBJ2-7|TRBV7-6
CASSLAGDYEQYF
>TRBJ2-1|TRBV6-4
CASSVLAGDNEQFF
>TRBJ2-7|TRBV29-1
CSVEDGGNEQYF
>TRBJ1-1|TRBV12-3/TRBV12-4
CASSSRGIAEAFF
>TRBJ2-7|TRBV21-1
CASSKVVADPASSYEQYF
>TRBJ1-5|TRBV14
CASSQSGEEDQPQHF
>TRBJ2-7|TRBV4-2
CDSSQRGDYEQYF
>TRBJ1-5|TRBV7-9
CASSPDSQPQHF
>TRBJ2-3|TRBV19
CASARASTDTQYF
>TRBJ1-1|TRBV9
CASSVGTGNTEAFF
>TRBJ2-3|TRBV2
CASSEAVLADTQYF
>TRBJ2-3|TRBV29-1
CSVEAGSPDTQYF
>TRBJ1-1|TRBV20-1
CSASRYRQGPVNTEAFF
>TRBJ2-1|TRBV29-1
CSVTGQGHEQFF
>TRBJ2-2|TRBV7-9
CASSLGVGQSNTGELFF
>TRBJ2-7|TRBV7-6
CASSLVQPGYEQYF
>TRBJ2-3|TRBV7-2
CASSFSLPTDTQYF
>TRBJ2-3|TRBV6-2/TRBV6-3
CASSYSPAGDTQYF
>TRBJ1-2|TRBV5-6
CASSLRSWYFLSGTLDYGYTF
>TRBJ2-5|TRBV20-1
CSARDLTGTRETQYF
>TRBJ2-2|TRBV29-1
CSVEGRYANTGELFF
>TRBJ2-1|TRBV29-1
CSAEGTSEYNEQFF
>TRBJ2-2|TRBV18
CASSPIPTGEMNTGELFF
>TRBJ1-2|TRBV28
CASTSPDNYGYTF
>TRBJ2-2|TRBV5-4
CASSLDRENTGELFF
>TRBJ2-1|TRBV7-9
CASIPITHFYNEQFF
>TRBJ2-7|TRBV6-1
CASSYRQAIDYEQYF